This T cell receptor (beta chain) stems from a study of blood T cells in healthy people across ages. Study results and limitations: A conclusive naive versus antigen-experienced comparison was prevented by the unsorted PBMCs.

Germline-derived CDR1 and CDR2 are LGHDT and YNNKEL (reference sequence). Trimming removed 7 bases from V and 6 bases from J, with 17 bases in between. The CDR3 is 14 residues long. As concerns this clonotype: Its target is unknown.

The second PCR ran roughly 7 to 12 cycles with a sample-barcoded 5' primer and J-beta primers. In TCRdb, the 5' RACE reads were re-called with MiXCR into one record per CDR3 protein. The table lists around 1.5 million distinct CDR3 sequences, roughly 32% of them singletons. Sequenced input: blood. This sequence was found in a woman under 40 in good health. The chain couples TRBV3-1 to TRBJ2-3; D assignment may be TRBD1 or TRBD2 (5 bases each). Here the CDR3 DNA reads TGTGCCAGCACCCGGGGAATCGAGGGGGATACGCAGTATTTT. It translates to CASTRGIEGDTQYF.